These T cell receptor beta chains were read from a single sample in a study of shared clonotypes between healthy human individuals. Using immunoSEQ multiplex PCR, the repertoire was profiled, and TCRdb retains in-frame clones only, with some absent. This table holds 850,000 to 1,200,000 clones, under 80% found once. Sequencing input: memory CD4+ T cells sorted from blood. The source is a young man in good health. CDR3s include the opening cysteine and the closing phenylalanine or tryptophan. A D gene is named only where the DNA matches it firmly.

d_gene: TRBD1; v_gene: TRBV2; j_gene: TRBJ2-5; CDR3aa: CASSQGAETQYF; CDR3nt: TGTGCCAGCAGTCAGGGGGCAGAGACCCAGTACTTC
d_gene: TRBD1; v_gene: TRBV11-2; j_gene: TRBJ1-2; CDR3aa: CASSPGQGRYGYTF; CDR3nt: TGTGCCAGCAGCCCCGGACAGGGACGCTATGGCTACACCTTC
d_gene: TRBD2; v_gene: TRBV5-1; j_gene: TRBJ2-7; CDR3aa: CASSLAGEIGLAGLSYEQYF; CDR3nt: TGCGCCAGCAGCTTGGCCGGGGAAATAGGACTAGCGGGCCTCTCCTACGAGCAGTACTTC
d_gene: .; v_gene: TRBV25-1; j_gene: TRBJ1-1; CDR3aa: CASRESGVSLNTEAFF; CDR3nt: TGTGCCAGCAGAGAATCAGGGGTCTCCCTCAACACTGAAGCTTTCTTT
d_gene: TRBD1; v_gene: TRBV18; j_gene: TRBJ1-2; CDR3aa: CASSPDRGNYGYTF; CDR3nt: TGTGCCAGCTCACCAGACAGGGGCAACTATGGCTACACCTTC
d_gene: .; v_gene: TRBV6-6; j_gene: TRBJ2-1; CDR3aa: CASSYSDGKQFF; CDR3nt: TGTGCCAGCAGTTACTCGGATGGGAAGCAGTTCTTC
d_gene: .; v_gene: TRBV11-3; j_gene: TRBJ2-5; CDR3aa: CASSLGVSQTPQETQYF; CDR3nt: TGTGCCAGCAGCTTAGGGGTCTCACAGACACCCCAAGAGACCCAGTACTTC
d_gene: .; v_gene: TRBV19; j_gene: TRBJ1-1; CDR3aa: CASSQGPLGAFF; CDR3nt: TGTGCCAGTAGCCAAGGGCCCCTAGGAGCTTTCTTT
d_gene: .; v_gene: TRBV29-1; j_gene: TRBJ2-3; CDR3aa: CSVRGGADTQYF; CDR3nt: TGCAGCGTCAGGGGCGGCGCAGATACGCAGTATTTT
d_gene: .; v_gene: TRBV19; j_gene: TRBJ1-5; CDR3aa: CASSIRDGSNQPQHF; CDR3nt: TGTGCCAGTAGTATCAGGGATGGTAGCAATCAGCCCCAGCATTTT
d_gene: .; v_gene: TRBV30; j_gene: TRBJ2-3; CDR3aa: CAWSPQGGGQYF; CDR3nt: TGTGCCTGGAGTCCCCAGGGGGGAGGGCAGTATTTT
d_gene: .; v_gene: TRBV10-3; j_gene: TRBJ1-1; CDR3aa: CAISESDTEAFF; CDR3nt: TGTGCCATCAGTGAGTCTGACACTGAAGCTTTCTTT
d_gene: .; v_gene: TRBV7-6; j_gene: TRBJ2-1; CDR3aa: CASSLGPYNEQFF; CDR3nt: TGTGCCAGCAGCTTAGGCCCCTACAATGAGCAGTTCTTC
d_gene: TRBD1; v_gene: TRBV9; j_gene: TRBJ2-5; CDR3aa: CASSAQDRVAETQYF; CDR3nt: TGTGCCAGCAGCGCTCAGGACAGGGTCGCGGAGACCCAGTACTTC
d_gene: .; v_gene: TRBV9; j_gene: TRBJ1-1; CDR3aa: CASSAQGHNTEAFF; CDR3nt: TGTGCCAGCAGCGCCCAGGGACATAACACTGAAGCTTTCTTT
d_gene: .; v_gene: TRBV30; j_gene: TRBJ2-5; CDR3aa: CAWSLRLETQYF; CDR3nt: TGTGCCTGGAGCCTAAGGTTGGAGACCCAGTACTTC
d_gene: .; v_gene: TRBV5-6; j_gene: TRBJ2-3; CDR3aa: CASSLVASSTDTQYF; CDR3nt: TGTGCCAGCAGCTTGGTGGCCAGCTCCACAGATACGCAGTATTTT